Below are 19 T cell receptor delta chains sequenced from a single sample in a study of gamma-delta T cells after stem cell transplantation (dated by TCRdb to 2016 to 2018). Library preparation was by RT-PCR. Sequencing relied on an Illumina MiSeq. TCRdb called clones anew from the public reads via CATT; matching DNA rows were later pooled. The sample has approximately 1,300 delta-chain clones on record, 5.5% to 6% of them singletons. Of the sample, around 45% falls within the top ten clones. Sequenced material: gamma-delta T cells. All receptors come from a human donor. It is not recorded whose cells these are; they may come from a transplant donor.

Remarks on this clone: TCRdb attributes to this sequence the protein of a much larger clone, which differs from the DNA translation at residue 7; a read error is likely, and the protein displayed is translated from the DNA. The rearrangement joins TRDV2 to TRDJ1; 8 positions agree with TRDD3. The CDR3 has 18 residues. Losses at the gene ends were 0 bases for V and 0 bases for J; bases not matched to a gene: 11. Germline V gene sequence: CDR1 GEAIGNYY, CDR2 EKD. Here the CDR3 DNA reads TGTGCCTGTGACACCGTGCCTGGGGGAGAATCATACACCGATAAACTCATCTTT. It codes for CACDTVPGGESYTDKLIF.

This clone is deemed medium-sized. This sequence is one base from a far larger clone and is likely a read error. The J gene is TRDJ1, the V gene TRDV2, with D possibly being TRDD3 (5 bases). Germline V CDR1 and CDR2: GEAIGNYY, EKD. This CDR3 spans 16 amino acids. CDR3 sequence: CACDTVGGEYTDKPIF. Written as DNA, the CDR3 is TGTGCCTGTGACACCGTGGGTGGGGAGTACACCGATAAACCCATCTTT.

Regarding this clone: With only one base between it and a far larger clone, this is likely a read error. Other nucleotide sequences in the sample specify the same CDR3. The chain links TRDV2 to TRDJ1; 9 bases are shared with TRDD3. This CDR3 region has 16 residues. V trimming: 9 bases; J trimming: 0 bases; junction bases outside the gene matches: 13. Per germline, CDR1 GEAIGNYY and CDR2 EKD. The CDR3 DNA follows: TGTGCCGTGAACGGACTGGGGGAATCGTACACCGATAAACTCATCTTT. It translates to CAVNGLGESYTDKLIF.

This clone was detected a few times. TCRdb's entry gives the protein of a much larger clone, which mismatches this DNA's translation at residue 16, likely from a read error; the protein reported here is translated from the DNA. J is TRDJ3 and V is TRDV2; 9 nucleotides match TRDD3. There are 19 residues in the CDR3. CDR1 is GEAIGNYY and CDR2 is EKD in the germline V gene. In DNA form, the CDR3 reads TGTGCCTGTGACACCGTACTGGGGGACCCCTCTTGGGACACCCGACATATGTTTTTC. As protein: CACDTVLGDPSWDTRHMFF.

The chain combines TRDV2 with TRDJ1; 8 bases map to TRDD3. The CDR3 loop spans 18 amino acids. The ends lost 0 bases at V and 0 bases at J; junction bases unmatched: 11. From germline, CDR1 is GEAIGNYY and CDR2 EKD. The CDR3, as DNA: TGTGCCTGTGACACCTCTGGGGGACTCCACCCGTACACCGATAAACTCATCTTT. It encodes CACDTSGGLHPYTDKLIF.

The table lists this clone with a few counts. The TCRdb protein, from a much larger clone, departs from this DNA's translation at residue 13, likely by read error; the protein shown derives from the DNA. The chain couples TRDV2 to TRDJ3; 9 bases line up with TRDD3. The CDR3 contains 19 residues. Germline V gives CDR1 GEAIGNYY, CDR2 EKD. The CDR3 bases are TGTGCCTGTGACACCGTACTGGGGGACCCCTCTTGGGGCACCCGACAGATGTTTTTC. Translation gives CACDTVLGDPSWGTRQMFF.

In its sample, this clone was seen a few times. TCRdb's protein, taken from a much larger clone, differs from this DNA's translation at residue 4, likely owing to a read error; the protein displayed comes from the DNA. For the CDR3, the DNA is TGTGCCTGTGAGACCGTACTGGGGGACCCCTCTTGGGACACCCGACAGATGTTTTTC. It specifies CACETVLGDPSWDTRQMFF. The chain couples TRDV2 to TRDJ3, with TRDD3 matching 9 bases. Germline V gene sequence: CDR1 GEAIGNYY, CDR2 EKD. Trimming took 4 bases from V and 4 from J; bases not matched to a gene: 13. This CDR3 comprises 19 residues.

This clone was observed a handful of times. With only one base between it and a far larger clone, this is likely a read error. Distinct nucleotide sequences in the sample also encode this CDR3. J is TRDJ1 and V is TRDV1; D is perhaps TRDD2 or TRDD3 (7 bases each). This CDR3 is 16 amino acids long. Germline values: CDR1 TSWWSYY, CDR2 QGS. This chain's CDR3 is CALGAFLLGPTDKLIF. The CDR3 coding sequence is TGTGCCCTTGGGGCATTCCTACTGGGGCCTACGGATAAACTCATCTTT.

In regard to this clone: The likely explanation is a read error, given a far larger clone one base away. Other DNA sequences in this sample translate to the same CDR3. This chain joins TRDV2 and TRDJ1, with TRDD3 matching over 11 bases. Per germline, CDR1 GEAIGNYY and CDR2 EKD. CDR3 length: 17 residues. The ends lost 7 bases at V and 4 bases at J; junction bases unmatched: 16. The CDR3 loop reads CACEGLGGGYANDKLIF. The CDR3 nucleotides read TGTGCCTGCGAGGGCCTCGGTGGGGGATACGCAAACGATAAACTCATCTTT.

This clone was recorded a few times. As DNA, the CDR3 is TGTGCCTGTGATACACCAGGTGGGGGATACGCGATGAAGCCCTGGGACACCCGACAGATGTTTTTC. This codes for CACDTPGGGYAMKPWDTRQMFF. This sequence joins TRDV2 and TRDJ3; 11 nucleotides align to TRDD3. This CDR3 has 22 residues. J gave up 2 bases and V 4 bases, and 18 bases lay outside the gene matches. Germline CDR1 reads GEAIGNYY; CDR2 reads EKD.

A remark on this clone: Translating this DNA gives a protein that differs at residue 11 from the TCRdb one, which belongs to a much larger clone; a read error is likely, and the protein shown is this translation. The rearrangement links TRDV2 to TRDJ3, with 8 nucleotides matching TRDD3. Germline CDR1 is GEAIGNYY and CDR2 is EKD. The CDR3 runs to 18 residues. CDR3 in amino acids: CACDMTGGVSRDTRQMFF. The CDR3, as DNA: TGTGCCTGTGACATGACTGGGGGCGTCTCCCGGGACACCCGACAGATGTTTTTC.

Concerning this clone: The protein in TCRdb stems from a much larger clone and differs at residue 13 from this DNA's translation, likely a read error; here the protein is translated from the DNA. The V and J genes are TRDV2 and TRDJ1; 9 bases are shared with TRDD3. V lost 0 bases, J lost 4 bases, and 14 bases stayed unmatched. The V gene's germline CDR1 is GEAIGNYY and CDR2 EKD. The CDR3 covers 18 residues. As DNA, the CDR3 is TGTGCCTGTGACACCGTGACTGGGGGAGAATCATACATCGATAAACTCATCTTT. Translation: CACDTVTGGESYIDKLIF.

In this sample, this clone turned up a few times. TCRdb's protein for this DNA is that of a much larger clone and differs from the translation at residue 9, likely a read error; the protein shown is the DNA translation. This rearrangement joins TRDV2 to TRDJ3, with TRDD3 matching over 7 bases. V shed 1 base and J 0 bases; nucleotides not matched to a gene: 11. The CDR3 totals 20 residues. Germline lookup yields CDR1 GEAIGNYY and CDR2 EKD. DNA of the CDR3: TGTGCCTGTGACACGGTCAAGGGGGATGTAAGCTCCTGGGACACCCGACAGATGTTTTTC. Translation: CACDTVKGDVSSWDTRQMFF.

This clone was counted only a few times. V is TRAV29/DV5 and J is TRDJ1; D remains ambiguous. The CDR3 covers 15 residues. Germline V gives CDR1 NSMFDY, CDR2 ISSIKDK. Here the CDR3 reads CSASLSLGARDKLIF. CDR3 coding DNA: TGTTCCGCAAGCTTATCACTCGGGGCCCGCGATAAACTCATCTTT.

As concerns this clone: TCRdb's protein, taken from a much larger clone, differs from this DNA's translation at residue 5, likely owing to a read error; the protein displayed comes from the DNA. V gene TRDV2 combines with J gene TRDJ1; no definite D call. In germline, CDR1 is GEAIGNYY, CDR2 EKD. The CDR3 spans 14 residues. The V end lost 3 bases, the J end lost 0 bases, and 10 bases lay between the germline ends. This CDR3 is CACDAVLYTDKLIF. CDR3 sequence (DNA): TGTGCCTGTGACGCCGTACTTTACACCGATAAACTCATCTTT.

The sample holds a few counts of this clone. TCRdb has a much larger clone's protein, which differs at residue 4 from the translation of this DNA, likely because of a read error; what is shown is the protein translated from the DNA. The chain joins TRDV2 to TRDJ3; D unclear. The CDR3 contains 19 residues. The germline gives CDR1 GEAIGNYY, CDR2 EKD. In DNA form, the CDR3 reads TGTGCCTGTGGCACCGCGTCCGGTCAGGCCTCCTGGGACACCCGACAGATGTTTTTC. Amino acid sequence: CACGTASGQASWDTRQMFF.

This clone qualifies as medium-sized. This may arise from a read error, as a much more abundant clone is one base away. Other DNA sequences in the sample encode the same CDR3. The CDR3 spells CACDTLPTTTRTGGTTDKLIF. In DNA, the CDR3 is TGTGCCTGTGACACCCTACCTACGACTACGCGTACTGGTGGGACCACCGATAAACTCATCTTT. This chain uses TRDV2 with TRDJ1; D possibly matches TRDD2 or TRDD3 (5 bases each). This CDR3 comprises 21 residues. Trimming stripped 0 bases from V and 1 base from J, with 29 bases between. Germline V CDR1 and CDR2: GEAIGNYY, EKD.

By sample fraction, this clone is large (0.1 to 1%). The same CDR3 is also encoded by other DNA sequences in this sample. The rearrangement joins TRDV2 to TRDJ1, with TRDD3 identical over 10 bases. Per germline, CDR1 GEAIGNYY and CDR2 EKD. The CDR3 extends over 16 amino acids. With V trimmed by 3 bases and J by 4 bases, 10 bases remained unmatched. CDR3 amino acids: CACDSLLGDHHDKLIF. The CDR3 region has the DNA TGTGCCTGTGACTCCTTACTGGGGGATCATCACGATAAACTCATCTTT.

The rearrangement joins TRDV2 to TRDJ1, with 8 nucleotides matching TRDD3. Germline V gene sequence: CDR1 GEAIGNYY, CDR2 EKD. The CDR3 loop spans 19 amino acids. Germline trimming cut 0 bases from V and 0 bases from J; bases unmatched to any gene: 14. The CDR3 DNA is TGTGCCTGTGACACCTTGTACTGGGGGGACCTGGACTACACCGATAAACTCATCTTT. Protein: CACDTLYWGDLDYTDKLIF.